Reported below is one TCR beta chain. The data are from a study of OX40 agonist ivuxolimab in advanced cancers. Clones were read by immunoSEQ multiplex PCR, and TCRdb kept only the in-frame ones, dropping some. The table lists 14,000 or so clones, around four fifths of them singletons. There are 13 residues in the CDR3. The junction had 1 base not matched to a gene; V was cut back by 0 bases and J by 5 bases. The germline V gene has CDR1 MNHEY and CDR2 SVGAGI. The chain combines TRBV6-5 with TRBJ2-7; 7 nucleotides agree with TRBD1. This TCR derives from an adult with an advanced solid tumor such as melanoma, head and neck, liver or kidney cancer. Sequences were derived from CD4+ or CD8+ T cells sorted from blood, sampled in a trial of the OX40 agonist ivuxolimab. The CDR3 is CASSYSGQNEQYF. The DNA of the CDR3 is TGTGCCAGCAGTTACTCGGGACAGAACGAGCAGTACTTC.